Here is one T cell receptor beta chain with its context. At least ten counts were recorded for this clonotype. The specificity of this receptor is unknown. There are no base qualities to consult, and no much larger clone falls within one base. The TCR beta CDR3 regions were amplified from RNA transcripts. For the first round of RT-PCR on the TCR CDR3, the HTBI primer set was used together with the Qiagen OneStep RT-PCR kit. Libraries were constructed in a second round of multiplex PCR, after which size selection and purification were performed. Sequencing of the libraries was done on an Illumina HiSeq2000 using paired-end 100 bp reads. Per the authors' processing: Raw data were processed with SOAPnuke, discarding reads with adapters, uncalled bases, mean Phred below 15, or no exact constant-primer or identifier match. COPE v1.2.5 was used to merge the high-quality paired reads, and each unique nucleotide sequence was defined as a clonotype. MiTCR v1.1 was used to align clonotypes to the IMGT TRBV, TRBD and TRBJ reference segments. Analysis was restricted to V-J combinations with a frequency above 0.0001, which covered over 98% of repertoires. The TCS score was defined as the ratio of F50 (clonal expansion) to E x V (chaos), calculated using BLOSUM62-based TCRdist between CDR3 peptides within each V-J. Welch's t-statistics and random forest reduced 500 to 550 V-J features to 13, which were used in a naive Bayes classifier (R e1071). The raw public reads went through TCRdb reprocessing: fastp at Q25, MiXCR clone calling, in-frame beta chains kept. Rows are unified per CDR3 protein, each entry keeping the most common DNA and genes. The authors' filters were not applied to this entry. Across this sample there are a few hundred thousand distinct CDR3 sequences, with about 16% seen only once. The top ten clonotypes cover about 31% of the sample.

In the ophthalmopathy patients, disease was moderately to severely active, with a Clinical Activity Score of 3 or more, a NOSPECS grade of 4 or more, and a duration of less than 3 months. Any patient with an uncontrolled infection, another autoimmune disease, pregnancy or lactation was excluded. Diagnoses relied on clinical symptoms, serum thyroxine and TRAb, thyroid ultrasound and orbital computed tomography. PBMCs were separated from roughly 10 ml of fresh peripheral blood using Ficoll-Paque density gradient centrifugation. Trizol reagent was used to extract total RNA, and RNA quality was then checked on an Agilent 2100 Bioanalyzer. This sample stems from a study of T cells in Graves' hyperthyroidism and ophthalmopathy (dated by TCRdb to 2018 to 2020). In terms of the full investigation: Peripheral blood was collected at initial diagnosis, before any treatment. To identify distinguishing TCR V-J signatures, a discovery cohort of around 100 patients was used, comprising 43 with Graves' ophthalmopathy and around 60 with stable Graves' hyperthyroidism. Prospective prediction of ophthalmopathy was tested in an independent validation cohort consisting of roughly 19 hyperthyroidism patients and some 17 patients who later progressed to ophthalmopathy. The 90 to 100 discovery patients were randomly split 7:3 into training and test sets. In addition, the study compared T-cell repertoires in thyroid tissue and in blood from several Graves' hyperthyroidism patients. Once sampling was done, hyperthyroidism patients were given methimazole at a starting dose of 30 mg daily, whereas ophthalmopathy patients were given high-dose intravenous methylprednisolone. According to the paper, TCR Vbeta CDR3 sequencing was carried out on around 140 peripheral blood samples, which came from fewer than 50 ophthalmopathy, about 75 hyperthyroidism and approximately 17 progressor patients.

Study-level results and caveats: Most expanded thyroid clonotypes (frequency above 0.001) were also detected in blood, a finding suggesting that blood repertoires may reflect thyroid immune responses. Sample size was not statistically predetermined, and investigators were not blinded to group allocation. In validation, the model predicted progression to ophthalmopathy a median of about 5.9 months before onset, with roughly 71% sensitivity and roughly 77% specificity. Ophthalmopathy was separated from stable hyperthyroidism by a 13 V-J signature model, with 85% to 90% sensitivity and about 81% specificity obtained in cross-validation and 80%/75% obtained in testing.

The sample comprised blood. This sequence was found in a woman younger than 45 with Graves' ophthalmopathy.

The nucleotide sequence is TGTGCCAGCAGTTTATCCGCTTTCCTAGGACTAGACTCCAGGAATGAGCAGTTCTTC. Its amino acids are CASSLSAFLGLDSRNEQFF. The V and J segments used are TRBV28 and TRBJ2-1, with TRBD2 matching 7 junction bases. The CDR3 measures 19 amino acids from cysteine to phenylalanine. The sequence is cut down to CDR3 DNA, 57 bases in frame from base 1. The germline V gene specifies MDHEN as CDR1 and SYDVKM as CDR2. Trimming accounts for 1 base at V and 7 bases at J, while the number of junction bases matched to no gene is 19.